The 16 T cell receptor beta chains reported below all come from one sample, sequenced in a study of early T cells in non-severe SARS-CoV-2 infection. From the 5' RACE reads, TCRdb called clonotypes with MiXCR, one entry per CDR3 protein. The repertoire holds about 49,000 distinct CDR3 sequences, about 6.3% seen once, with 2.8% in the top ten. The input for sequencing was whole blood, taken at baseline. The source of these receptors is an adult who was a healthcare worker with PCR-confirmed SARS-CoV-2 infection or an uninfected control (not recorded which).

The chain employs TRBV7-2 and TRBJ1-6; D unresolved. Germline V gene sequence: CDR1 SGHTA, CDR2 FQGNSA. Trimming removed 5 bases from V and 6 bases from J, with 14 bases in between. The length of the CDR3 is 15 residues. The CDR3 DNA is TGTGCCAGCAGCCTCCGGCGGCCGCCTAATTCACCCCTCCACTTT. Its translation is CASSLRRPPNSPLHF.

Only a few counts were recorded for this clonotype. V gene TRBV15 combines with J gene TRBJ2-3; D remains ambiguous. This CDR3 comprises 15 residues. V was cut by 5 bases and J by 6 bases, with 18 bases left in between. Per germline, CDR1 LNHNV and CDR2 YYDKDF (reference sequence). The CDR3 bases are TGTGCCACCAGCCGTACCGGGCCCAGCAGGGATACGCAGTATTTT. Amino acid sequence: CATSRTGPSRDTQYF.

Concerning this clonotype itself: A much larger clone is a single base away; this may be a read error. The chain carries TRBV12-3 or TRBV12-4 and TRBJ1-1; 8 bases align to TRBD1. The CDR3 length is 16 residues. This CDR3 is CASSFQGASMNTETFF. For the CDR3, the DNA is TGTGCCAGCAGTTTTCAGGGGGCGAGTATGAACACTGAAACTTTCTTT.

This clonotype was picked up many times. The V call is TRBV5-1, the J call TRBJ1-1, with 8 bases aligning to TRBD1. V was clipped by 4 bases and J by 8 bases; unmatched bases: 16. CDR3 length: 16 residues. CDR1 is SGHRS and CDR2 is YFSETQ in the germline V gene. CDR3 in DNA: TGCGCCAGCAGCCCCTACCCGGACAGGGTAGCCCAGGAAGCTTTCTTT. Its protein product is CASSPYPDRVAQEAFF.

This clonotype was counted ten times or more. The V and J genes are TRBV7-8 and TRBJ2-5; no clear D gene. This CDR3 spans 12 amino acids. Germline CDR1 reads SGHVS; CDR2 reads FQNEAQ. V was pared by 3 bases and J by 4 bases, with 6 bases between. The CDR3 loop reads CASSLWRETQYF. The CDR3 nucleotides read TGTGCCAGCAGCTTGTGGCGAGAGACCCAGTACTTC.

This clonotype appeared many times. The DNA for the CDR3 is TGTGCCAGCAGCTTAGTGGTCAACAATGAGCAGTTCTTC. Translation: CASSLVVNNEQFF. The chain uses TRBV11-2 and TRBJ2-1, with D unresolved. Trimming took 1 base from V and 5 from J, leaving 6 bases between them. From germline, CDR1 is SGHAT and CDR2 FQNNGV. CDR3 length: 13 amino acids.

The gene calls are TRBV13 and TRBJ2-7, with D unresolved. CDR1 is PRHDT, CDR2 FYEKMQ, per germline (reference sequence). V lost 2 bases and J lost 1, with 12 bases in between. The CDR3 has 15 residues. CDR3 in amino acids: CASSLSWAQSYEQYF. CDR3 nucleotide sequence: TGTGCCAGCAGCTTAAGTTGGGCGCAGTCCTACGAGCAGTACTTC.

This clonotype was recorded at least ten times. V and J are TRBV4-3 and TRBJ2-7; 9 bases are shared with TRBD1. J gave up 3 bases and V 1 base, and 7 bases lay outside the gene matches. CDR1 and CDR2 from the germline V gene are LGHNA and YSLEER. The CDR3 spans 16 residues. CDR3 DNA: TGCGCCAGCAGCCAAGGGGTCGGACAGGGGATCTACGAGCAGTACTTC. Encoded protein: CASSQGVGQGIYEQYF.

This clonotype was picked up many times. As DNA, the CDR3 is TGTGCCACCAGCAGATCGGGGGGTATAAATGAGCAGTTCTTC. Protein sequence: CATSRSGGINEQFF. This sequence joins TRBV15 and TRBJ2-1; 7 nucleotides match TRBD2. This CDR3 is built from 14 residues. J gave up 7 bases and V 2 bases, and 5 bases lay outside the gene matches. Germline-derived CDR1 and CDR2 are LNHNV and YYDKDF (reference sequence). The full variable domain, in which reference TRBV15 and TRBJ2-1 provide the parts outside the CDR3, is DAMVIQNPRYQVTQFGKPVTLSCSQTLNHNVMYWYQQKSSQAPKLLFHYYDKDFNNEADTPDNFQSRRPNTSFCFLDIRSPGLGDTAMYLCATSRSGGINEQFFGPGTRLTVL.

This clonotype has just a few counts. The chain couples TRBV7-8 to TRBJ2-4; weak D call: TRBD1 (5 bases). The CDR3 loop spans 16 amino acids. Germline CDR1 SGHVS, CDR2 FQNEAQ. Trimming cost V 5 bases and J 9 bases, with 23 bases left between them. Written as DNA, the CDR3 is TGTGCCAGCAGCCACCCCCTAGGGGCAGGGAAGGGCATTCAGTACTTC. Translated: CASSHPLGAGKGIQYF.

This clonotype was found a few times. The CDR3, as DNA: TGTGCCAGCAGCTTTTTAGGGGCGGATACGCAGTATTTT. Residues: CASSFLGADTQYF. V usage is TRBV7-2 and J usage is TRBJ2-3; possible D gene TRBD1, 5 bases. CDR3 length equals 13 residues. Trimming removed 3 bases at V and 6 bases at J, with 10 bases between. The germline V gene encodes CDR1 SGHTA and CDR2 FQGNSA.

This clonotype was seen at least ten times. V usage is TRBV4-3 and J usage is TRBJ2-3; 8 bases fit TRBD1. The CDR3 is made up of 16 amino acids. CDR1 LGHNA and CDR2 YSLEER come from the germline V gene. V lost 0 bases to trimming and J lost 9 bases; unmatched junction nucleotides: 11. This CDR3 reads CASSQEDRVLAATQYF. CDR3 sequence (DNA): TGCGCCAGCAGCCAAGAGGACAGGGTGCTTGCCGCGACGCAGTATTTT.

V gene TRBV6-4 combines with J gene TRBJ2-3; no clear D. Trimming took 5 bases from V and 2 from J, leaving 8 bases between them. Looked up from germline, CDR1 is MRHNA and CDR2 is SNTAGT. This CDR3 has 13 residues. In DNA form, the CDR3 reads TGTGCCAGCAGTACTACCAACACAGATACGCAGTATTTT. As protein: CASSTTNTDTQYF.

This clonotype occurred many times. The rearrangement links TRBV12-3 or TRBV12-4 to TRBJ2-7, with TRBD1 matching over 7 bases. The trim removed 7 bases at V and 6 bases at J, leaving 9 bases unmatched. The length of the CDR3 is 13 residues. CDR3 bases: TGTGCCAGCACCTCCAGGGGGTCCGTCGAGCAGTACTTC. Translated, it gives CASTSRGSVEQYF.

This clonotype occurred a few times. This chain uses TRBV2 with TRBJ2-3; D could derive from TRBD1 or TRBD2 (5 bases each). Trimming removed 7 bases at V and 3 bases at J, with 14 bases between. This CDR3 has 14 residues. The V gene's germline CDR1 is SNHLY and CDR2 FYNNEI. This CDR3 reads CASNFQGVTDTQYF. CDR3 DNA: TGTGCCAGCAACTTCCAGGGAGTGACAGATACGCAGTATTTT.

The CDR3, as DNA: TGTGCCAGCAGTTTTAAGGTGGGGGCAGTAAGCTACGAGCAGTACTTC. Protein sequence: CASSFKVGAVSYEQYF. The gene calls are TRBV12-3 or TRBV12-4 and TRBJ2-7, with D tentatively TRBD1 (6 bases). Trimming pared 3 bases from V and 3 bases from J, leaving 18 bases between. The CDR3 length is 16 residues.